The clone carrying this TCR beta chain showed up just once. This entry belongs to a study of blood T cell repertoires in COVID-19. The junction had 4 bases not matched to a gene; V was cut back by 1 base and J by 2 bases. The length of the CDR3 is 15 residues. Germline loops: CDR1 SGHDT, CDR2 YYEEEE. Enrollees, about 18 to 89 years old, lived in 25 or so US areas. Participant-reported clinical history was the basis for cohort assignment. Up to 2 weeks before entering the study, exposed participants had met a COVID-19 case. Generated by immunoSEQ multiplex PCR, the TCRdb table keeps only in-frame clones and is missing some. The table records about 200,000 clones, around four fifths of them present only once.

The TCR originated in a woman aged 50 to 60 who had been exposed to COVID-19. Sequencing used PBMCs or T cells enriched from blood (not recorded which). The gene calls are TRBV5-6 and TRBJ2-3; TRBD2 matches at 7 bases. The CDR3 nucleotides read TGTGCCAGCAGCTTGCCTAGCGGCCACACAGATACGCAGTATTTT. Encoded protein: CASSLPSGHTDTQYF.